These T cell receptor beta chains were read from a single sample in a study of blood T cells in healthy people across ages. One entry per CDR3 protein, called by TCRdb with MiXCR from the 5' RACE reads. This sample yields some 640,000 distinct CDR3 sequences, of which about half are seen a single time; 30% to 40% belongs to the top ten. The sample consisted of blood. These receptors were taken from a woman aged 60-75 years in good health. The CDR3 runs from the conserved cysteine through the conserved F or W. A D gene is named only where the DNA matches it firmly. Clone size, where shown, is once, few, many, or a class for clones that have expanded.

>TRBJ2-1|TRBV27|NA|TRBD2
TGTGCCAGCACCCTCAGGACTAGCGGGAAGTGGCAATTTGAGCAGTTCTTC
CASTLRTSGKWQFEQFF
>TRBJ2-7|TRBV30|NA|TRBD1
TGTGCCTGGAGTCCCGGACAGGGGACAAGGGAGCAGTACTTC
CAWSPGQGTREQYF
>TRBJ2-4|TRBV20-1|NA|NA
TGCAGTGCTAGGACAGGCTTAGCCAAAAACATTCAGTACTTC
CSARTGLAKNIQYF
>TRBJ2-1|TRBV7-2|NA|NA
TGTGCCAGCAGCCCTGGGACCCGCTCCTACAATGAGCAGTTCTTC
CASSPGTRSYNEQFF
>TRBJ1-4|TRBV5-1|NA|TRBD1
TGCGCCAGCGGCTCAACAGGGGCTAATGAAAAACTGTTTTTT
CASGSTGANEKLFF
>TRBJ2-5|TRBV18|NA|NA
TGTGCCAGCTCACCATATAAGCGGATGGAAGAGACCCAGTACTTC
CASSPYKRMEETQYF
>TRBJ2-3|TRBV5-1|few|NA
TGCGCCAGCAGCTTGGCCGGTGGATACTCGGGCACAGATACGCAGTATTTT
CASSLAGGYSGTDTQYF
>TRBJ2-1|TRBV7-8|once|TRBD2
TGTGCCAGCAGCTTAGCAAGTGGCGGGAGGGTGTACAATGAGCAGTTCTTC
CASSLASGGRVYNEQFF
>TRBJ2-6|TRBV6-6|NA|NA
TGTGCCACAACCCCCGGGACAACCTCTGGGGCCAACGTCCTGACTTTC
CATTPGTTSGANVLTF
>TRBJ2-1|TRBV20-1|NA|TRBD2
TGCAGTGCTGGAAAGCGGGAGCCCTCATACAATGAGCAGTTCTTC
CSAGKREPSYNEQFF
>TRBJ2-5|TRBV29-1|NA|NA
TGCAGCGTTGTCGGTCTAGGGACAAGAGAGACCCAGTACTTC
CSVVGLGTRETQYF
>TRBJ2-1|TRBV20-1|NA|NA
TGCAGTGCTAGGGGCAGGAATGAAGGAAGCTCCTACAATGAGCAGTTCTTC
CSARGRNEGSSYNEQFF
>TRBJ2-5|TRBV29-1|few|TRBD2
TGCAGCATTAGGACAGGGCGACTAGCGGGAGATCCTGAGCAGTACTTC
CSIRTGRLAGDPEQYF
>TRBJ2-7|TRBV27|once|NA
TGTGCCAGCAGTTTAAAGAAAGGTCCGCTGCGCGAGCAGTACTTC
CASSLKKGPLREQYF
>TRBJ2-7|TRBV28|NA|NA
TGTGCCAGCAGTATCAGCAAATCCTACGAGCAGTACTTC
CASSISKSYEQYF
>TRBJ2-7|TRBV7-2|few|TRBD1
TGTGCCAGCAGCTCTCGGGACAGGGGGTTCTACGAGCAGTACTTC
CASSSRDRGFYEQYF
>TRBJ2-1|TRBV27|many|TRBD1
TGTGCCAGCACTTCTCGGGGACAGGGGGTTTCCAATGAGCAGTTCTTC
CASTSRGQGVSNEQFF
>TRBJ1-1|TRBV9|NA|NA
TGTGCCAGCAGCGTAGCTCCGGACAGGAACACTGAAGCTTTCTTT
CASSVAPDRNTEAFF
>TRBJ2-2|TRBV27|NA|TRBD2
TGTGCCAGCAGTTTGCGCACCACGGGACTAGTGGTCGGGGAGCTGTTTTTT
CASSLRTTGLVVGELFF
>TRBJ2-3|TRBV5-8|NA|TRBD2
TGTGCCAGCCTCAGCGGGAGGATTGGTTCAGATACGCAGTATTTT
CASLSGRIGSDTQYF
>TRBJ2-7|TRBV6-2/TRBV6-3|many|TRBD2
TGTGCCAGCAGAACGACTACGGGACTAGCTTCCTACGAGCAGTACTTC
CASRTTTGLASYEQYF
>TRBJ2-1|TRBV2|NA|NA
TGTGCCAGCAGTGAGGATAGCTCCTACAATGAGCAGTTCTTC
CASSEDSSYNEQFF
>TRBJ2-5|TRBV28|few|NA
TGTGCCAGCAGTTTGCGTGGCGGAGCCCAAGAGACCCAGTACTTC
CASSLRGGAQETQYF
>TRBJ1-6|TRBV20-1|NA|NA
TGCAGTGCTAGGGGCGAGGGGGACACATATAATTCACCCCTCCACTTT
CSARGEGDTYNSPLHF
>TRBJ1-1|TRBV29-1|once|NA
TGCAGCGTTGAGAAAAGGGGGAGACCTTTCTTT
CSVEKRGRPFF